The clone carrying this T cell receptor (beta chain) has a handful of counts. The target antigen is unknown. This sample is drawn from a study of response to subunit inactivated influenza vaccine. Study-wide findings and caveats: Authors suggested few new T cells are recruited by each seasonal influenza vaccination.

CDR3 length: 15 residues. Trimming stripped 0 bases from V and 2 bases from J, with 10 bases between. Germline V lookup: CDR1 LGHNA, CDR2 YNFKEQ. TCRdb reprocessed the RT-PCR reads via MiXCR and lists one record per CDR3 protein. The sample has about 700,000 distinct CDR3 sequences; about 14% are singletons. This receptor was taken from a man aged 50 or older who received an inactivated influenza vaccine. The chain uses TRBV4-2 and TRBJ1-1; D is uncertain. The sample in question was PBMCs from blood, obtained 14 to 15 days before vaccination. The CDR3 DNA follows: TGTGCCAGCAGCCAAGATCCCCACGGTAACACTGAAGCTTTCTTT. Amino acids: CASSQDPHGNTEAFF.